Listed below are T cell receptor beta chains from one sample, sequenced in a study of cytomegalovirus exposure and HLA in healthy donors. Profiled with immunoSEQ multiplex PCR; TCRdb holds only in-frame clones, not every one. The sample carries some 89,000 clones, roughly 76% recorded once. The sample was PBMCs. These TCRs come from a woman in her twenties or thirties in good health and CMV-seronegative. Each CDR3 is given with its conserved first and last residue. Fields, in order: clone size, D gene, J gene, V gene, CDR3 DNA, CDR3 protein. D genes are given only for firm matches. Clone size is stated in some rows and not others, as once, few, many or a class when expanded.

>once|TRBD1|TRBJ2-7|TRBV11-3
TGTGCCAGCAGCTTAGTCGGGACAGGGGCCTACGAGCAGTACTTC
CASSLVGTGAYEQYF
>-|-|TRBJ2-2|TRBV2
TGTGCCAGCAGTGAATCTGTGGCAGGGCGTGGGACCGGGGAGCTGTTTTTT
CASSESVAGRGTGELFF
>-|-|TRBJ1-2|TRBV5-1
TGCGCCAGCAGCTTGGCCGGGAGCGGTAACTATGGCTACACCTTC
CASSLAGSGNYGYTF
>-|TRBD1|TRBJ1-1|TRBV5-1
TGCGCCAGCACCTGGGACAGGGGCCTTCAGAACACTGAAGCTTTCTTT
CASTWDRGLQNTEAFF
>-|-|TRBJ1-1|TRBV18
TGTGCCAGCTCACCGGGCAGGGGGAACACTGAAGCTTTCTTT
CASSPGRGNTEAFF
>-|TRBD1|TRBJ1-3|TRBV28
TGTGCCAGCAACCCGACAGGGGGTGGAAACACCATATATTTT
CASNPTGGGNTIYF
>-|-|TRBJ2-3|TRBV5-6
TGTGCCAGCAGCCCCGGGACTGGGGCCACAGATACGCAGTATTTT
CASSPGTGATDTQYF
>-|TRBD2|TRBJ2-7|TRBV7-9
TGTTCCAGCAGCCCTTATGGGGGAGGGACCTCCTACGAGCAGTACTTC
CSSSPYGGGTSYEQYF
>-|TRBD2|TRBJ2-1|TRBV4-2
TGTGCCAGCAGCCAAGTCAACTTAGCGGGAGGGAGCACCAATGAGCAGTTCTTC
CASSQVNLAGGSTNEQFF
>once|TRBD1|TRBJ1-1|TRBV28
TGTGCCAACAGTACCTACCTTAACAGGGGGTCTGAAGCTTTCTTT
CANSTYLNRGSEAFF
>once|-|TRBJ2-5|TRBV23-1
TGCGCCAGCAGTCACTACTCTGGGACTGTCTTCCAAGAGACCCAGTACTTC
CASSHYSGTVFQETQYF
>-|TRBD2|TRBJ2-1|TRBV19
TGTGCCAGTAACTTTGGACTAGCGAAGGGGGAGCAGTTCTTC
CASNFGLAKGEQFF